These T cell receptor beta chains were read from a single sample in a study of cytomegalovirus exposure and HLA in healthy donors. The table came from immunoSEQ multiplex PCR; TCRdb's copy has only in-frame clones and leaves some out. The profile covers under 300,000 clones, with 80% to 90% appearing a single time and roughly 4% taken by the ten largest. The specimen sequenced was PBMCs. Receptor source: a man aged 35-49 years in good health and CMV-seropositive. Each CDR3 is given with its conserved first and last residue. Fields, in order: D gene, V gene, CDR3 length, clone size, CDR3 protein. D genes are given only for firm matches. For some rows the clone size is stated as once, few or many, or as a class when expanded; others skip it.

>NA|TRBV6-6|14|once
CASRIQGRQETQYF
>NA|TRBV7-3|15|NA
CASSLSNSLSSEQFF
>TRBD2|TRBV4-1|16|NA
CASSRTGTSGDLTQYF
>NA|TRBV29-1|14|NA
CSVEHIGLSGELFF
>TRBD1|TRBV9|15|NA
CASSVADRVNEKLFF
>TRBD2|TRBV18|15|NA
CASRPGRGNYNEQFF
>NA|TRBV27|11|NA
CASLNANEQFF
>NA|TRBV5-4|14|NA
CASSPRQGTDTQYF
>NA|TRBV7-9|14|once
CASSQRDTSYEQYF
>NA|TRBV5-1|13|NA
CASSLRSGNTIYF
>NA|TRBV28|14|NA
CASTRLIGVYEQYF
>NA|TRBV27|15|NA
CASSLSDAGYYGYTF
>TRBD1|TRBV6-1|18|NA
CASSEAPPGQGAGKPQHF
>TRBD1|TRBV18|16|NA
CASSEDGTGVRETQYF
>NA|TRBV15|17|NA
CATSRDHPSPTKNIQYF
>TRBD1|TRBV27|13|NA
CASSFQGQGGYTF
>NA|TRBV27|13|NA
CASSPDYTGELFF
>NA|TRBV12-1|15|NA
CASSIGTGYYNEQFF
>NA|TRBV25-1|13|NA
CASSEYIGEPLHF
>TRBD2|TRBV28|12|NA
CASSLLGTSVIF
>NA|TRBV27|13|NA
CASSPRRTGELFF
>NA|TRBV7-3|14|NA
CASSAGAGGTEAFF
>NA|TRBV7-9|13|NA
CASSLALEETQYF
>TRBD2|TRBV9|16|NA
CASSVGGGSSTDTQYF
>NA|TRBV7-6|15|NA
CASSTETEQSYEQYF
>NA|TRBV15|16|NA
CATSRDKMAGASEAFF
>TRBD2|TRBV7-3|17|NA
CASSPRELGLAGNEQFF
>TRBD2|TRBV18|15|once
CASKGLAGTYNEQFF
>TRBD1|TRBV2|16|NA
CASSELGTGVSDTQYF
>NA|TRBV27|14|once
CASSLSGRNTEAFF
>TRBD2|TRBV19|16|NA
CASSSPSGLAGNEQYF
>NA|TRBV5-6|15|NA
CASSLSGDTTYEQYF
>NA|TRBV5-5|15|NA
CASSLSRGYTDTQYF
>TRBD1|TRBV19|13|NA
CASRQGASYEQYF
>NA|TRBV2|13|NA
CASSARYTGELFF
>NA|TRBV14|15|NA
CASRPSGQQFYEQYF
>NA|TRBV2|13|NA
CASSTGKDEKLFF
>NA|TRBV19|13|NA
CASSILVSNEQFF
>TRBD2|TRBV5-1|15|NA
CASSLRLAGSYEQYF
>NA|TRBV19|12|few
CASSIRQGKAFF
>NA|TRBV18|13|many
CASSPAVNTEAFF
>TRBD2|TRBV27|19|NA
CASRTTGPRLAGVADTQYF
>TRBD1|TRBV14|14|few
CASSQDGTGYGYTF
>TRBD2|TRBV4-3|17|NA
CASSQGTSGRRGNEQFF
>NA|TRBV19|15|NA
CASSIATPGSYEQYF
>TRBD2|TRBV27|15|NA
CASSTPTSGTPTQYF
>TRBD1|TRBV7-2|14|NA
CASSLAGTANEQFF
>NA|TRBV29-1|14|NA
CSVEGLATNEKLFF